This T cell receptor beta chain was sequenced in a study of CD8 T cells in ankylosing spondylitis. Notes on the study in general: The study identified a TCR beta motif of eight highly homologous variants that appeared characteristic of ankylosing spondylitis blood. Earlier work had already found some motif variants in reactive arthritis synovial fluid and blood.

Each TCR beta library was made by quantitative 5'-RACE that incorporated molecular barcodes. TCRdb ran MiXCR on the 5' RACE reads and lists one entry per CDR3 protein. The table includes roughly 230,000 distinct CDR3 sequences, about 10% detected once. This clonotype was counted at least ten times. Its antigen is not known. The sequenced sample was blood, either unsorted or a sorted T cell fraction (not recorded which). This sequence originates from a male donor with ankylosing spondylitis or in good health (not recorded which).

Here the CDR3 reads CASSQDPGGVSQHF. In DNA form, the CDR3 reads TGTGCCAGCAGCCAAGATCCAGGGGGAGTGTCCCAGCATTTT. The chain has TRBV3-1 and TRBJ1-5, with TRBD1 identical over 7 bases. CDR3 length equals 14 residues. The ends lost 0 bases at V and 11 bases at J; junction bases unmatched: 7. In germline, CDR1 is LGHDT, CDR2 YNNKEL (reference sequence). Based on the CDR3 plus reference TRBV3-1 and TRBJ1-5, the full variable domain is DTAVSQTPKYLVTQMGNDKSIKCEQNLGHDTMYWYKQDSKKFLKIMFSYNNKELIINETVPNRFSPKSPDKAHLNLHINSLELGDSAVYFCASSQDPGGVSQHFGDGTRLSIL.